Following are 25 T cell receptor beta chains from one sample sequenced in a study of cytomegalovirus exposure and HLA in healthy donors. Amplification used 60 Vbeta primers and 13 Jbeta primers. Sequencing used immunoSEQ multiplex PCR; TCRdb keeps in-frame clones, though not all of them. The table shows 150,000 to 200,000 clones, with 75% to 85% occurring only once. The sequenced sample was PBMCs. These receptor sequences come from a woman aged 50 to 60 in good health and CMV-seronegative.

The CDR3 region has the DNA TGTGCCAGCAGGCCTACAGGGGGCCAAGAGACCCAGTACTTC. Translating gives CASRPTGGQETQYF. V is TRBV6-5 and J is TRBJ2-5, with 8 bases that match TRBD1. This CDR3 spans 14 amino acids. V lost 6 bases to trimming and J lost 1 base; unmatched junction nucleotides: 4. The V gene's germline CDR1 is MNHEY and CDR2 SVGAGI.

V usage is TRBV7-9 and J usage is TRBJ2-1; 8 nucleotides match TRBD2. V shed 3 bases, J shed 6 bases, and the junction held 10 bases outside the gene matches. The germline V gene encodes CDR1 SEHNR and CDR2 FQNEAQ (reference sequence). The CDR3 spans 16 residues. CDR3 DNA: TGTGCCAGCAGCTTGATGGGACTAGTCTTAATCAATGAGCAGTTCTTC. This codes for CASSLMGLVLINEQFF.

The chain carries TRBV7-2 and TRBJ2-2; the match to TRBD2 covers 8 bases. There are 16 residues in the CDR3. Germline V gives CDR1 SGHTA, CDR2 FQGNSA. Trimming at V came to 5 bases and at J to 7 bases, leaving 12 bases not matched to a gene. In nucleotides, the CDR3 is TGTGCCAGCAGCAACCCGGGGGGGGCTGATTTCGGGGAGCTGTTTTTT. It translates to CASSNPGGADFGELFF. Using reference TRBV7-2 and TRBJ2-2 for the parts outside the CDR3, the full variable domain is GAGVSQSPSNKVTEKGKDVELRCDPISGHTALYWYRQSLGQGLEFLIYFQGNSAPDKSGLPSDRFSAERTGGSVSTLTIQRTQQEDSAVYLCASSNPGGADFGELFFGEGSRLTVL.

This clone was counted only a few times. The rearrangement joins TRBV5-1 to TRBJ1-6; 7 nucleotides agree with TRBD1. The junction had 16 bases not matched to a gene; V was cut back by 4 bases and J by 6 bases. Germline V lookup: CDR1 SGHRS, CDR2 YFSETQ. The CDR3 has 18 amino acids. CDR3 nucleotides: TGCGCCAGCAGCCTCCTCCCACCGGGACAGAAACCTAATTCACCCCTCCACTTT. It specifies CASSLLPPGQKPNSPLHF.

The chain is built from TRBV4-1 and TRBJ1-4; D unclear. V was clipped by 2 bases and J by 0 bases, with 7 bases between them. The CDR3 runs 15 residues. CDR1 and CDR2 from the germline V gene are MGHRA and YSYEKL. CDR3 loop: CASSQLLTTNEKLFF. In nucleotides, the CDR3 is TGCGCCAGCAGCCAATTACTTACAACTAATGAAAAACTGTTTTTT.

The rearrangement uses TRBV9 and TRBJ2-1; 10 nucleotides align to TRBD2. CDR1 and CDR2 from the germline V gene are SGDLS and YYNGEE. Germline trimming cut 5 bases from V and 3 bases from J; bases unmatched to any gene: 11. CDR3 length: 17 amino acids. The CDR3 bases are TGTGCCAGCAGTGCCTTTCTCGTAGCGGGAGGCTACAATGAGCAGTTCTTC. This encodes CASSAFLVAGGYNEQFF.

The table lists this clone with a count of one. The chain recombines TRBV7-2 with TRBJ1-2; a possible D gene is TRBD1 (6 bases). The CDR3 sequence is 13 residues long. With 3 bases removed from V and 8 bases from J, the gap between germline ends came to 13 bases. Germline loops: CDR1 SGHTA, CDR2 FQGNSA. Here the CDR3 DNA reads TGTGCCAGCAGCTTGACAGGCCCCTGGGGCTACACCTTC. It yields the protein CASSLTGPWGYTF.

V gene TRBV2 combines with J gene TRBJ2-2, with 9 nucleotides matching TRBD2. The CDR3 loop spans 14 amino acids. Germline V gene lookup returns CDR1 SNHLY and CDR2 FYNNEI. The ends lost 8 bases at V and 6 bases at J; junction bases unmatched: 7. As DNA, the CDR3 is TGTGCCAGCTCGGGACTAGCACCCTCCGGGGAGCTGTTTTTT. Protein product: CASSGLAPSGELFF.

This chain joins TRBV29-1 and TRBJ1-4; D uncertain. Germline V gene lookup returns CDR1 SQVTM and CDR2 ANQGSEA. This CDR3 is 14 amino acids long. V lost 2 bases and J lost 4, with 11 bases in between. The CDR3, as DNA: TGCAGCGTTGAATTGGCAGGCTTTAATGAAAAACTGTTTTTT. Protein: CSVELAGFNEKLFF.

There are a few counts of this clone. This sequence joins TRBV29-1 and TRBJ2-5; 7 positions agree with TRBD1. The CDR3 consists of 12 residues. V trimming: 6 bases; J trimming: 4 bases; junction bases outside the gene matches: 5. Germline V gene sequence: CDR1 SQVTM, CDR2 ANQGSEA. In DNA form, the CDR3 reads TGCAGCGTCCGGACAGGCCGAGAGACCCAGTACTTC. Residues: CSVRTGRETQYF. The whole variable domain, filled in from reference TRBV29-1 and TRBJ2-5, reads SAVISQKPSRDICQRGTSLTIQCQVDSQVTMMFWYRQQPGQSLTLIATANQGSEATYESGFVIDKFPISRPNLTFSTLTVSNMSPEDSSIYLCSVRTGRETQYFGPGTRLLVL.

The V gene is TRBV7-3, the J gene TRBJ2-1; TRBD2 agrees at 12 bases. The CDR3 spans 16 residues. V trimming: 5 bases; J trimming: 7 bases; junction bases outside the gene matches: 9. In germline, CDR1 is SGHTA, CDR2 FQGTGA. In DNA, the CDR3 is TGTGCCAGCAGCCGGACTAGCGGGAATCCATGGAATGAGCAGTTCTTC. Protein product: CASSRTSGNPWNEQFF. The full variable domain, completed using reference TRBV7-3 and TRBJ2-1, is GAGVSQTPSNKVTEKGKYVELRCDPISGHTALYWYRQSLGQGPEFLIYFQGTGAADDSGLPNDRFFAVRPEGSVSTLKIQRTERGDSAVYLCASSRTSGNPWNEQFFGPGTRLTVL.

In this sample, this clone turned up a few times. The rearrangement uses TRBV5-1 and TRBJ1-1; the D gene is possibly TRBD1 (6 bases). The CDR3 consists of 18 residues. With 6 bases removed from V and 0 bases from J, the gap between germline ends came to 24 bases. The germline V gene encodes CDR1 SGHRS and CDR2 YFSETQ. The CDR3 nucleotides read TGCGCCAGCACCCTCGGATGGGGGGGCCTCCCAATGAACACTGAAGCTTTCTTT. It encodes CASTLGWGGLPMNTEAFF.

Notes on this clone: The junction differs from germline at one of its ends, possibly a read error. This chain joins TRBV7-9 and TRBJ1-5, with D unclear. From germline, CDR1 is SEHNR and CDR2 FQNEAQ (reference sequence). CDR3 length: 14 amino acids. Written as DNA, the CDR3 is TGTGCCAGCAGCGTAGCTTATAGCAATCAGCCCCAGCATTTT. This codes for CASSVAYSNQPQHF.

This chain joins TRBV5-8 and TRBJ2-7, with 10 bases aligning to TRBD2. This CDR3 has 14 residues. The J segment lost 3 bases and the V segment lost 1 base, leaving 1 base of the junction unmatched. Germline lookup yields CDR1 SGHTS and CDR2 YDEGEE. The CDR3 sequence is CASSLTSGIYEQYF. The DNA of the CDR3 is TGTGCCAGCAGCTTGACTAGCGGGATCTACGAGCAGTACTTC.

The chain is built from TRBV7-2 and TRBJ2-5, with 10 bases aligning to TRBD2. The closer fit of TRBJ2-7 to the DNA end suggests the J call may be wrong. Germline assignment: CDR1 SGHTA and CDR2 FQGNSA. The CDR3 covers 16 residues. The CDR3 loop reads CASSLVALAGLYEQYF. CDR3 sequence (DNA): TGTGCCAGCAGCTTAGTTGCACTAGCGGGGTTATACGAGCAGTACTTC.

This clone is a singleton in its sample. The chain joins TRBV9 to TRBJ2-7; 9 nucleotides line up with TRBD1. Germline values: CDR1 SGDLS, CDR2 YYNGEE. The CDR3 loop spans 14 amino acids. The junction had 5 bases not matched to a gene; V was cut back by 3 bases and J by 4 bases. The DNA of the CDR3 is TGTGCCAGCAGCGAAGGGGGACAGGGATACGAGCAGTACTTC. This encodes CASSEGGQGYEQYF.

This clone has only one observation. This chain uses TRBV9 with TRBJ2-3, with 12 bases matching TRBD2. Germline loops: CDR1 SGDLS, CDR2 YYNGEE. J was trimmed by 2 bases and V by 2 bases; bases with no gene match: 6. The CDR3 is 17 residues long. The CDR3 sequence: CASSVGLAGNPTDTQYF. The CDR3 bases are TGTGCCAGCAGCGTCGGACTAGCGGGGAACCCCACAGATACGCAGTATTTT.

The chain combines TRBV7-9 with TRBJ2-2; D perhaps matches TRBD2 (6 bases). The CDR3 loop spans 16 amino acids. CDR1 is SEHNR and CDR2 is FQNEAQ in the germline V gene (reference sequence). V lost 5 bases and J lost 1, with 14 bases in between. The CDR3 DNA sequence: TGTGCCAGCAGCCGCGGAGGTAGCGGGAACACCGGGGAGCTGTTTTTT. Its protein product is CASSRGGSGNTGELFF.

The chain recombines TRBV4-3 with TRBJ2-1, with 11 nucleotides matching TRBD2. V lost 2 bases and J lost 7; bases outside the gene matches: 13. CDR1 and CDR2 from the germline V gene are LGHNA and YSLEER. The CDR3 is 18 amino acids. In DNA, the CDR3 is TGCGCCAGCAGCCAATGGTCTAGCGGGGGGCCCGTGAGTAATGAGCAGTTCTTC. Protein sequence: CASSQWSSGGPVSNEQFF.

The rearrangement joins TRBV5-5 to TRBJ1-2, with D perhaps TRBD1 (6 bases). The CDR3 is made up of 12 amino acids. Trimming cost V 4 bases and J 7 bases, with 11 bases left between them. The germline CDR1 and CDR2 sequences are SGHKS and YYEKEE (reference sequence). The CDR3 region has the DNA TGTGCCAGCAGCCTACAGGGATTTGGCTACACCTTC. Translated: CASSLQGFGYTF.

The V gene is TRBV27, the J gene TRBJ2-5; 9 nucleotides match TRBD2. CDR1 and CDR2 (germline): MNHEY, SMNVEV (reference sequence). J lost 3 bases, V lost 5 bases, and 7 bases had no gene match. The CDR3 extends over 15 amino acids. CDR3 sequence (DNA): TGTGCCAGCAGTCCTCTTGGCGGGGGGGAAGAGACCCAGTACTTC. Its translation: CASSPLGGGEETQYF.

V gene TRBV18 combines with J gene TRBJ1-5; 8 nucleotides agree with TRBD1. CDR1 and CDR2 from the germline V gene are KGHSH and LQKENI. The junction had 9 bases not matched to a gene; V was cut back by 6 bases and J by 8 bases. The CDR3 loop spans 14 amino acids. CDR3 nucleotides: TGTGCCAGCTCGCACAACAGGGGGTCCGAGCCCCAGCATTTT. Translated, it gives CASSHNRGSEPQHF.

The sample holds a few counts of this clone. This chain links TRBV5-6 with TRBJ1-3; unclear D gene. Germline V CDR1 and CDR2: SGHDT, YYEEEE. The V and J ends lost 0 bases and 8 bases respectively, with 6 bases between them. This CDR3 spans 12 amino acids. The CDR3 region is CASSLGQHTIYF. The CDR3 DNA reads as TGTGCCAGCAGCTTGGGACAACACACCATATATTTT.

The chain recombines TRBV16 with TRBJ1-2; no reliable D call. Germline assignment: CDR1 KGHSY and CDR2 FQNENV. This CDR3 region has 13 residues. Trimming took 2 bases from V and 2 from J, leaving 6 bases between them. CDR3 loop: CASSQDKNYGYTF. DNA for the CDR3: TGTGCCAGCAGCCAAGACAAAAACTATGGCTACACCTTC.

V and J are TRBV30 and TRBJ2-3; the D is unclear. The CDR3 is 12 amino acids. Germline CDR1 is GTSNPN and CDR2 is SVGIG (reference sequence). V gave up 3 bases and J gave up 6 bases, with 10 bases separating them. In DNA, the CDR3 is TGTGCCTGGAGCGCCCGGTCGGATACGCAGTATTTT. Translation: CAWSARSDTQYF.